These T cell receptor beta chains were read from a single sample in a study of early T cells in non-severe SARS-CoV-2 infection. TCRdb independently ran MiXCR on the 5' RACE reads; one entry per CDR3 protein. The data show under 60,000 distinct CDR3 sequences, around 9.3% seen once. The sequenced sample consisted of whole blood. The receptors stem from an adult who was a healthcare worker with PCR-confirmed SARS-CoV-2 infection or an uninfected control (not recorded which). Both conserved end residues are part of each CDR3.

TRBV7-9	TRBJ1-3	CASSLVGSGNTIYF
TRBV5-1	TRBJ2-7	CASSTGTVSYEQYF
TRBV5-1	TRBJ2-3	CASSLASQSTDTQYF
TRBV7-2	TRBJ2-4	CASSLGAGLRSRKNIQYF
TRBV7-2	TRBJ2-3	CASSLVAQVYTDTQYF
TRBV2	TRBJ1-1	CAVGQGRLNTEAFF
TRBV10-3	TRBJ2-3	CAISSGDTQYF
TRBV29-1	TRBJ2-5	CSVTGVEKTQYF
TRBV5-4	TRBJ2-1	CASSLVRGPAREQFF
TRBV7-2	TRBJ2-3	CASSPQAGADTQYF
TRBV5-4	TRBJ2-5	CASHKTSGVQETQYF
TRBV30	TRBJ2-3	CAWSVYEDTQYF
TRBV20-1	TRBJ2-1	CSATDPTEYNEQFF
TRBV28	TRBJ2-2	CASSLLSGTGELFF
TRBV18	TRBJ2-5	CASSPRQIQETQYF
TRBV4-1	TRBJ2-5	CASSQELAEETQYF
TRBV7-9	TRBJ1-5	CASSLEGINQPQHF
TRBV19	TRBJ1-6	CASKRGVNSPLHF
TRBV5-1	TRBJ1-1	CASSVVHVWVMNTEAFF
TRBV12-3/TRBV12-4	TRBJ2-7	CASSTYRFRDEQYF
TRBV2	TRBJ1-6	CASSPPEAGNSPLHF
TRBV11-1	TRBJ1-1	CASSLARRRTEVFF
TRBV12-3/TRBV12-4	TRBJ1-1	CASSATGTTEAFF